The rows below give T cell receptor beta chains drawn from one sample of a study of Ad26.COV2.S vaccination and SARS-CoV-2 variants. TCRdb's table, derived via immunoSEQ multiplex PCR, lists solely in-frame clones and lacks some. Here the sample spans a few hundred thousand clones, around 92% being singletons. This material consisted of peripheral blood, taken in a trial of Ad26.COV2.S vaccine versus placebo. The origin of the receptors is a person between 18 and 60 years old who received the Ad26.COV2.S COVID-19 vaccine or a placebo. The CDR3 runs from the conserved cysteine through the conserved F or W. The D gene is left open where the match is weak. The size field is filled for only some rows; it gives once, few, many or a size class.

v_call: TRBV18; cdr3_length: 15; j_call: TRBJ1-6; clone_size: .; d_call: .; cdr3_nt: TGTGCCAGCTCACCAGCGAGCTCCTATAATTCACCCCTCCACTTT; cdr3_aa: CASSPASSYNSPLHF
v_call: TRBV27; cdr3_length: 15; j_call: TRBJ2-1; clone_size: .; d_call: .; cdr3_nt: TGTGCCAGCAGTTTAAATGGGAAAGGTCAGTATGAGCAGTTCTTC; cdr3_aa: CASSLNGKGQYEQFF
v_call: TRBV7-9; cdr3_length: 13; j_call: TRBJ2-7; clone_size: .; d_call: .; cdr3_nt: TGTGCCAGCAGCCTGCAGGGCCCGGGAGAGCAGTACTTC; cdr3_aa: CASSLQGPGEQYF
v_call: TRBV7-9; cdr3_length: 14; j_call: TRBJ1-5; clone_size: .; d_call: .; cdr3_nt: TGTGCCAGCAGCTTGGCAGGGGGCAATCAGCCCCAGCATTTT; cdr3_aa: CASSLAGGNQPQHF
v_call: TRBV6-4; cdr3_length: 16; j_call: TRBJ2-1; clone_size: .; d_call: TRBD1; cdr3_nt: TGTGCCAGCAGTGACTCGGGGACAGGGGGCCACAATGAGCAGTTCTTC; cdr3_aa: CASSDSGTGGHNEQFF
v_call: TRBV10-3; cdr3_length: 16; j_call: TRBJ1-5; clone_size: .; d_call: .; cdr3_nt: TGTGCCATCAGTGAGGTTCTGGCTTATAGCAATCAGCCCCAGCATTTT; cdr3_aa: CAISEVLAYSNQPQHF
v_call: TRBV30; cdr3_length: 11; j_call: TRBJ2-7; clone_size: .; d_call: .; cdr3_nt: TGTGCCTGGAGTGTCGGGTACGAGCAGTACTTC; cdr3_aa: CAWSVGYEQYF
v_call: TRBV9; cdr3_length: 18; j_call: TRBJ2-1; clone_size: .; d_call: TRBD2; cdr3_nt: TGTGCCAGCAGCGTGACTAGCGGGGGCAACAAAGGGGACAATGAGCAGTTCTTC; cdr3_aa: CASSVTSGGNKGDNEQFF
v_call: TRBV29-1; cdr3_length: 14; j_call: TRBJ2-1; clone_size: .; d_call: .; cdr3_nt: TGCAGCGCCCGGGGGACTCAGGTCTACAATGAGCAGTTCTTC; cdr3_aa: CSARGTQVYNEQFF
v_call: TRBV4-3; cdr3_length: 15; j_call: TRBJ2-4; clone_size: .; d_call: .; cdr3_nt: TGCGCCAGCAGCCCCCTGGGAATAGCCAAAAACATTCAGTACTTC; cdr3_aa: CASSPLGIAKNIQYF
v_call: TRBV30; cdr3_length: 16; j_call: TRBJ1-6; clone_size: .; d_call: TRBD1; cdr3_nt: TGTGCCTGGGACCAGGACAGGCCCATCTATAATTCACCCCTCCACTTT; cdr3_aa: CAWDQDRPIYNSPLHF
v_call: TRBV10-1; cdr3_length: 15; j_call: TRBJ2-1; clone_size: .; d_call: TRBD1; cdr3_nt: TGCGCCAGCAGTGAAGGGGACAGGGGAAACAATGAGCAGTTCTTC; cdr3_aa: CASSEGDRGNNEQFF
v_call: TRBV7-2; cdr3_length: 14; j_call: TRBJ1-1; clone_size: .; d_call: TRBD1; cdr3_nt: TGTGCCAGCAGCTTTCAAGGGGGCAACACTGAAGCTTTCTTT; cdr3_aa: CASSFQGGNTEAFF
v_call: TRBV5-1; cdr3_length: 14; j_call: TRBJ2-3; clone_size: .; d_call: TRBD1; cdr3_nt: TGCGCCAGCGGCCAGGGACAGAACACAGATACGCAGTATTTT; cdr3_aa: CASGQGQNTDTQYF
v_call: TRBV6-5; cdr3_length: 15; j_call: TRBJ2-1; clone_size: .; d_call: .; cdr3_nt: TGTGCCAGCAGGCAAACAGGGACGACCTACAATGAGCAGTTCTTC; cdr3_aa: CASRQTGTTYNEQFF
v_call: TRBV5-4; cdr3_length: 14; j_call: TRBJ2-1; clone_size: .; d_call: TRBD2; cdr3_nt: TGTGCCAGCAGCGCGGGGGGGACCTACAATGAGCAGTTCTTC; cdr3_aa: CASSAGGTYNEQFF
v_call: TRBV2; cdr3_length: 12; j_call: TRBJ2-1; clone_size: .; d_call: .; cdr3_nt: TGTGCCAGCAGTGTTCAATGGGGTGAGCAGTTCTTC; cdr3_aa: CASSVQWGEQFF
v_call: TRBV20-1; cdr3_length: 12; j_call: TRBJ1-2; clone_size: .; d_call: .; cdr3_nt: TGCAGTGCTAGTCTTCAGGGCTATGGCTACACCTTC; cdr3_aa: CSASLQGYGYTF
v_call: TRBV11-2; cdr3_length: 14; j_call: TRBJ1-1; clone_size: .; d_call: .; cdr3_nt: TGTGCCAGCAGCTTAGGACAGGCCAACACTGAAGCTTTCTTT; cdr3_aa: CASSLGQANTEAFF
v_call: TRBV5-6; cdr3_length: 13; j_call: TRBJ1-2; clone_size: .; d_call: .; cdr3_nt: TGTGCCAGCAGCTTGATGTGGACGGGTGGCTACACCTTC; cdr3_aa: CASSLMWTGGYTF
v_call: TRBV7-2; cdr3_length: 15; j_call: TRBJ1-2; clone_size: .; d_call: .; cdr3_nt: TGTGCCAGCAGCTTAAATCTAGGGGCTAACTATGGCTACACCTTC; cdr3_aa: CASSLNLGANYGYTF
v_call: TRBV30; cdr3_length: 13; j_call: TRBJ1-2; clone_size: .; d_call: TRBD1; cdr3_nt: TGTGCCTGGAGGCAGACAGGGGGTTATGGCTACACCTTC; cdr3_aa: CAWRQTGGYGYTF
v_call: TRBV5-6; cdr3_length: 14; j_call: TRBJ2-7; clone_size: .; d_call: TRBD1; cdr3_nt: TGTGCCAGCAGCTGGTGGGACAGGGCTCACGAGCAGTACTTC; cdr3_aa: CASSWWDRAHEQYF
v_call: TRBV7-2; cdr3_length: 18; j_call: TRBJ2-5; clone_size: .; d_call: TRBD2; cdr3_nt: TGTGCCAGCAGCTTAGGATTGTTAGCGGGGGGGCTCCAAGAGACCCAGTACTTC; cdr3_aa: CASSLGLLAGGLQETQYF
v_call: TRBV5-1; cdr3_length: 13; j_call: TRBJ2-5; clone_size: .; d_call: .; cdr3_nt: TGCGCCAGCAGCTTGACCCTGGGGGAGACCCAGTACTTC; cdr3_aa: CASSLTLGETQYF
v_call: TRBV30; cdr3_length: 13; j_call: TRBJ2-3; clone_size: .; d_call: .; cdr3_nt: TGTGCCTGGGAAAGGGGGGCATCAGATACGCAGTATTTT; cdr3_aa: CAWERGASDTQYF
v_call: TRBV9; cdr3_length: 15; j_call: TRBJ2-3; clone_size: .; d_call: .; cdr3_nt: TGTGCCAGCAGCGCGGACGTTTTGGGGGGGCTCACGCAGTATTTT; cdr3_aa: CASSADVLGGLTQYF
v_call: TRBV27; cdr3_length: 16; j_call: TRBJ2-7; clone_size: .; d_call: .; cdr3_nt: TGTGCCAGCACCCTAACGGACAGTTTTAGCTCCTACGAGCAGTACTTC; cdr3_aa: CASTLTDSFSSYEQYF
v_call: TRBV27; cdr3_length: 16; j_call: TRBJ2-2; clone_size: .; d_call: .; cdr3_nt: TGTGCCAGCAGTTTGGGGGTGTCTTTGCCCACCGGGGAGCTGTTTTTT; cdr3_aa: CASSLGVSLPTGELFF
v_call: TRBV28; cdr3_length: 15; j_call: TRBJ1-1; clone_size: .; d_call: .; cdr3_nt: TGTGCCAGCAGTTTATTCGGCAGGGCGAGGACTGAAGCTTTCTTT; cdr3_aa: CASSLFGRARTEAFF
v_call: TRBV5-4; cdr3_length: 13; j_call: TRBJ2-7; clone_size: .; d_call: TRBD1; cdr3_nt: TGTGCCAGCAGCGGGACAGGGTCCTACGAGCAGTACTTC; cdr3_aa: CASSGTGSYEQYF
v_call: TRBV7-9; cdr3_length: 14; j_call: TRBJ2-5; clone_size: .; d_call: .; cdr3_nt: TGTGCCAGCAGCTTAGCTAGCTTCCAAGAGACCCAGTACTTC; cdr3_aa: CASSLASFQETQYF
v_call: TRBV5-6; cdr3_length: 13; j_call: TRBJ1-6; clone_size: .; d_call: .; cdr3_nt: TGTGCCAGCACCGAGACGGGATATTCACCCCTCCACTTT; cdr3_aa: CASTETGYSPLHF
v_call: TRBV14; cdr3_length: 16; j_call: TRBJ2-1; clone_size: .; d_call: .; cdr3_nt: TGTGCCAGCAGCCAGCGTCGGTCAACCCTCAACAATGAGCAGTTCTTC; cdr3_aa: CASSQRRSTLNNEQFF
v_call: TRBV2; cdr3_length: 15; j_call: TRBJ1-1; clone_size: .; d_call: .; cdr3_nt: TGTGCCAGCACCCCCGAGGGGTCCCTGGGCACTGAAGCTTTCTTT; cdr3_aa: CASTPEGSLGTEAFF
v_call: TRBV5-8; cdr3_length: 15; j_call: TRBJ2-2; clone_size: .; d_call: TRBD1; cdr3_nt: TGTGCCAGCAGCGGCCGGGACAGTGCAACTCGGGAGCTGTTTTTT; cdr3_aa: CASSGRDSATRELFF
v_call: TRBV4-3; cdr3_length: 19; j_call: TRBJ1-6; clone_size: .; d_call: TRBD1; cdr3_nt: TGCGCCAGCAGCCTTCACACCGGGACAGGGGGTGGCTATAATTCACCCCTCCACTTT; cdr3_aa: CASSLHTGTGGGYNSPLHF
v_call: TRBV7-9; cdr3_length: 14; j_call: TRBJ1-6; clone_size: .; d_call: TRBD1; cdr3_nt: TGTGCCAGCAGCTCGACAGGGGATAATTCACCCCTCCACTTT; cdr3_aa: CASSSTGDNSPLHF
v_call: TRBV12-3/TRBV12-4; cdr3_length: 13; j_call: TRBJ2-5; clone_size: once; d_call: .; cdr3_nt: TGTGCCAGCAGTTTAGGGCCCTTTGAGACCCAGTACTTC; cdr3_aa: CASSLGPFETQYF
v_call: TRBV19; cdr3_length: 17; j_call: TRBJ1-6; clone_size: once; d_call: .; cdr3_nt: TGTGCCAGTAGGCCCTCCAGGGGTTTATCCTATAATTCACCCCTCCACTTT; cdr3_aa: CASRPSRGLSYNSPLHF
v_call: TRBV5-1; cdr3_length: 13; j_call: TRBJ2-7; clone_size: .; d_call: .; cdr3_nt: TGCGCCAGCAGCTTGGACGGTCTAGAGGAGCAGTACTTC; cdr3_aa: CASSLDGLEEQYF
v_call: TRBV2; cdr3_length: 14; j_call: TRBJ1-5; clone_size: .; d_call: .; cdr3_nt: TGTGCCAGCAGTGATGTTGGGGGTAATCAGCCCCAGCATTTT; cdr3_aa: CASSDVGGNQPQHF
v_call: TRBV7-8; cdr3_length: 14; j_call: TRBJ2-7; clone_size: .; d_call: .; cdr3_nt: TGTGCCAGCACCCTAAGGTCGAGCTCCTACGAGCAGTACTTC; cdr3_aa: CASTLRSSSYEQYF
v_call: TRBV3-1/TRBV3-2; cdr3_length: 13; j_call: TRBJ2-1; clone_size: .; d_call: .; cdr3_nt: TGTGCCAGCAGCCAAGGGCGGCAAGATGAGCAGTTCTTC; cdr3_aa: CASSQGRQDEQFF
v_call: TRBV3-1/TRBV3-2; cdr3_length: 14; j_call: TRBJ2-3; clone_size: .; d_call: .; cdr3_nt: TGTGCCAGCAGCTCAGACCATAGCACAGATACGCAGTATTTT; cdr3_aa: CASSSDHSTDTQYF
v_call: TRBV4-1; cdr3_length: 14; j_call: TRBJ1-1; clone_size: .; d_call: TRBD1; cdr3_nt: TGCGCCAGCAGCCAAACAGGGGGGGACACTGAAGCTTTCTTT; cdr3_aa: CASSQTGGDTEAFF
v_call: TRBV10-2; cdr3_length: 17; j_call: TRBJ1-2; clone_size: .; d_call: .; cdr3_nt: TGCGCCAGCAGTGGGATCCAAAAACAAGAGAGGGGCTATGGCTACACCTTC; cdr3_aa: CASSGIQKQERGYGYTF
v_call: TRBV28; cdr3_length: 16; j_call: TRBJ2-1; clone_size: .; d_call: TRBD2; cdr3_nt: TGTGCCAGCAGTCTCCCCCTAGCGGGGGCATACAATGAGCAGTTCTTC; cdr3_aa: CASSLPLAGAYNEQFF
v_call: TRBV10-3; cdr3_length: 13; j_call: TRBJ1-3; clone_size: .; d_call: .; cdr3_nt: TGTGCCATCAGTGACAGGGAAGGAAACACCATATATTTT; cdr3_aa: CAISDREGNTIYF
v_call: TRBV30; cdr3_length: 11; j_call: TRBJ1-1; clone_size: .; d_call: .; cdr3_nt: TGTGCCTGGATCATGAACACTGAAGCTTTCTTT; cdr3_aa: CAWIMNTEAFF
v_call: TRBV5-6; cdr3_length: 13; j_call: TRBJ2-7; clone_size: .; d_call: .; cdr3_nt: TGTGCCAGCAGCGTCGGGGGTTGGTTCGAGCAGTACTTC; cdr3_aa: CASSVGGWFEQYF
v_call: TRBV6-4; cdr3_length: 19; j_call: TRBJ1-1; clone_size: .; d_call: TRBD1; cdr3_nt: TGTGCCAGCAGTGACGCGGGGGACAGGGGGCGCAGGATGGACACTGAAGCTTTCTTT; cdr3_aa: CASSDAGDRGRRMDTEAFF
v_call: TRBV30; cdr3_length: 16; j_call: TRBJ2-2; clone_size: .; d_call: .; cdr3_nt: TGTGCCTGGAGTTCCATTGGTAGCCGGTACACCGGGGAGCTGTTTTTT; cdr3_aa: CAWSSIGSRYTGELFF
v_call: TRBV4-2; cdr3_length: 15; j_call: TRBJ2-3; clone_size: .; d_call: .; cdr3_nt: TGTGCCAGCAGCCCGGGGGACCCTGGCACAGATACGCAGTATTTT; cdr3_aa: CASSPGDPGTDTQYF
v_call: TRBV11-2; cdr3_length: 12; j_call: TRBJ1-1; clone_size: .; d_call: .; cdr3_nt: TGTGCCAGCAGCTTCGTTCCAGGAGAAGCTTTCTTT; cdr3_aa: CASSFVPGEAFF
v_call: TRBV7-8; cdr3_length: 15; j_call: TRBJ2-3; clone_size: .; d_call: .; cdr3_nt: TGTGCCAGCAGCCCACAAGACAGGTCCACAGATACGCAGTATTTT; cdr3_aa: CASSPQDRSTDTQYF